This T cell receptor beta chain comes out of a study of blood T cell repertoires in COVID-19 (dated by TCRdb to about 2020). Looking at the study overall: Samples from collaborators originated in the United States, Italy and Spain and spanned both the acute and convalescent phases of COVID-19. Where available, HLA class I and class II types were taken from metadata supplied by the sample provider and were not determined by assay-based typing. The repertoires were released in a freely available public database intended as a resource for research on the immune response to SARS-CoV-2. Subjects who had been exposed to COVID-19, were actively infected with it, or had recovered from it provided the deeply sampled blood TCRbeta repertoires that made up the dataset. The prospective study material was composed of cDNA or gDNA derived from T cells, B-cell-depleted T cells, or PBMCs. Sample metadata almost always included a de-identified subject ID, COVID-19 status, age in years and sex. The samples were drawn from the first 160 participants of the ongoing ImmuneRACE study and from some 1,300 subjects provided by 6 global collaborators.

On the study overall, not on this receptor specifically: Clinical and demographic metadata were provided uncurated, with the amount varying by source and participant.

Trimming accounts for 4 bases at V and 5 bases at J, while the number of junction bases matched to no gene is 10. CDR1 and CDR2 were assigned from the germline V gene as SGHRS and YFSETQ. The CDR3 runs 15 residues from the cysteine to the phenylalanine. Only the CDR3 region is kept as DNA, spanning 45 bases read in frame from base 1. Whole blood was collected in K2EDTA tubes by collaborating institutions according to the institutions' own protocols. Collaborator samples were shipped for TCRbeta analysis as frozen whole blood, isolated PBMCs, or DNA extracted from either sample type. TCRbeta CDR3 regions were amplified from genomic DNA using the immunoSEQ Assay, a bias-controlled multiplex PCR. The paper's processing steps were these. The number of nucleated cells in each sample was estimated from the amplification of reference gene primers within the assay. To quantify the absolute abundance of each unique TCRbeta CDR3 rearrangement, sequence reads were collapsed and filtered. For each sample, productive Simpson clonality was calculated by taking the square root of Simpson's diversity index across productive rearrangements. TCRdb re-hosts the immuneACCESS table, in-frame sequences only. Its copies lack some clones; in the studies checked, an unresolved V gene accounts for under half of them, and the cause for the rest is not known. V, J and clone size were drawn from that table, and D and trimming were deduced from the DNA. This sample holds 200,000 to 300,000 clones; about 86% were observed only once. The top ten clones comprise over 1.1% of the sample.

To note about this clone: What antigen it recognizes has not been identified. Base quality data are lacking; no much larger clone is found one base away.

Recombination joined TRBV5-1 with TRBJ1-1; 8 junctional bases match TRBD1. Source material: peripheral blood. The receptor's source is a man older than 75 with acute or convalescent COVID-19. The CDR3 protein: CASSAGTGGDTEAFF. In nucleotide form, the sequence is TGCGCCAGCAGCGCAGGGACAGGTGGTGATACTGAAGCTTTCTTT.